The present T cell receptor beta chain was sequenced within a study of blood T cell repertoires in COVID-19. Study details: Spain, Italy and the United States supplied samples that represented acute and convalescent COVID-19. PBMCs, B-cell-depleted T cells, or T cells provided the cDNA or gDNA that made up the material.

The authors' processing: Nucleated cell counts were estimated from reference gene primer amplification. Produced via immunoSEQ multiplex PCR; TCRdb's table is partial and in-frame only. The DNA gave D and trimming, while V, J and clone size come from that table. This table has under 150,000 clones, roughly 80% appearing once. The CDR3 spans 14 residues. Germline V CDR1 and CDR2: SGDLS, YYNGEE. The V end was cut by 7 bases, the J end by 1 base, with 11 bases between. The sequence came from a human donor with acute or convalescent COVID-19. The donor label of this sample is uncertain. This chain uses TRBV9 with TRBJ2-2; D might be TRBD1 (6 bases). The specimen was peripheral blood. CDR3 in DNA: TGTGCCAGCCGGGAACAGGGGAACACCGGGGAGCTGTTTTTT. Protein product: CASREQGNTGELFF.